These 25 T cell receptor beta chains came from one sample sequenced in a study of T cells in Graves' hyperthyroidism and ophthalmopathy. The investigators amplified TCR beta CDR3 regions from RNA transcripts. Carried out on the TCR CDR3, a first-round RT-PCR used the HTBI primer set. TCRdb re-derived calls from the multiplex PCR reads in MiXCR, one entry per CDR3 protein. The table shows about 610,000 distinct CDR3 sequences, with more than 15% occurring only once. The sample taken for sequencing was blood. The origin of the receptors is a woman between 35 and 50 years old with Graves' ophthalmopathy.

This clonotype was observed many times. This chain connects TRBV2 to TRBJ2-5; 7 positions match TRBD1. Germline V gives CDR1 SNHLY, CDR2 FYNNEI. The CDR3 extends over 15 amino acids. Losses at the gene ends were 4 bases for V and 5 bases for J; bases not matched to a gene: 10. In DNA form, the CDR3 reads TGTGCCAGCAGTGGCCAAACAGGGGTCGGGGAGACCCAGTACTTC. Its translation is CASSGQTGVGETQYF.

This clonotype has a handful of counts. This sequence joins TRBV7-9 and TRBJ2-1, with TRBD2 as a possible D gene (6 bases). Trimming took off 5 bases at V and 3 bases at J, with 11 bases between the two ends. Germline V gene data show CDR1 as SEHNR and CDR2 as FQNEAQ (reference sequence). The CDR3 runs 14 residues. The CDR3 nucleotides read TGTGCCAGCAGCGCGGAGGGGCACTACAATGAGCAGTTCTTC. Amino acid sequence: CASSAEGHYNEQFF.

This clonotype was found many times. The chain employs TRBV12-3 or TRBV12-4 and TRBJ2-1; 13 bases fit TRBD2. The trim removed 5 bases at V and 6 bases at J, leaving 10 bases unmatched. The CDR3 length is 17 residues. The CDR3 reads CASSPSWTSGRGNEQFF. CDR3 nucleotide sequence: TGTGCCAGCAGTCCTTCCTGGACTAGCGGGAGAGGCAATGAGCAGTTCTTC.

The chain combines TRBV18 with TRBJ2-1; TRBD1 agrees at 9 bases. Trimming cost V 3 bases and J 13 bases; bases outside gene matches: 4. The length of the CDR3 is 12 residues. Germline loops: CDR1 KGHSH, CDR2 LQKENI. This CDR3 reads CASSPRTGDQFF. The CDR3 DNA follows: TGTGCCAGCTCACCGCGGACAGGGGACCAGTTCTTC.

Ten or more counts support this clonotype. The CDR3 here is CASSLTGSSGYTF. The CDR3 DNA follows: TGTGCCAGCAGCCTCACGGGGTCCAGCGGCTACACCTTC. The V and J genes are TRBV11-2 and TRBJ1-2, with unresolved D. The germline gives CDR1 SGHAT, CDR2 FQNNGV. V lost 5 bases and J lost 8, with 15 bases in between. This CDR3 spans 13 amino acids.

There are many counts of this clonotype. V and J are TRBV28 and TRBJ2-7, with D uncertain. The CDR3 contains 12 residues. V lost 3 bases, J lost 5 bases, and 8 bases lay in between. Germline lookup yields CDR1 MDHEN and CDR2 SYDVKM. This chain's CDR3 is CASSFGWDEQYF. DNA of the CDR3: TGTGCCAGCAGTTTCGGTTGGGACGAGCAGTACTTC.

This clonotype was seen a handful of times. This rearrangement joins TRBV2 to TRBJ1-4; D is perhaps TRBD1 (5 bases). V was pared by 8 bases and J by 2 bases, with 12 bases between. Germline V gene data show CDR1 as SNHLY and CDR2 as FYNNEI. This CDR3 has 14 amino acids. The CDR3 sequence is CASGKGTTNEKLFF. As DNA, the CDR3 is TGTGCCAGCGGCAAGGGGACCACTAATGAAAAACTGTTTTTT.

This clonotype was observed many times. The chain joins TRBV4-1 to TRBJ2-3; D is perhaps TRBD1 (6 bases). The CDR3 is 14 residues long. Per the germline V gene, CDR1 is MGHRA and CDR2 is YSYEKL. The ends were cut back, 1 base at V and 4 bases at J, with 9 bases in the middle. The CDR3 spells CASSQGPGADTQYF. CDR3 coding DNA: TGCGCCAGCAGCCAAGGGCCAGGGGCAGATACGCAGTATTTT.

The gene calls are TRBV10-1 and TRBJ2-1; 7 bases agree with TRBD2. Unmatched junction bases numbered 6, after V lost 1 base and J lost 6 bases. CDR3 length: 15 residues. Germline CDR1 is WNHNN and CDR2 is SYGVQD (reference sequence). This CDR3 reads CASSEFAGVANEQFF. The CDR3 DNA sequence: TGCGCCAGCAGTGAGTTCGCGGGAGTTGCCAATGAGCAGTTCTTC.

The table lists this clonotype with many counts. The V gene is TRBV2, the J gene TRBJ2-1, with 10 bases identical to TRBD2. There are 15 residues in the CDR3. Unmatched junction bases numbered 9, after V lost 4 bases and J lost 9 bases. Looked up from germline, CDR1 is SNHLY and CDR2 is FYNNEI. This chain's CDR3 is CASSVPAGGRGEQFF. The CDR3, as DNA: TGTGCCAGCAGTGTTCCAGCGGGAGGGCGGGGTGAGCAGTTCTTC.

This clonotype was observed a single time. The V and J genes are TRBV12-3 or TRBV12-4 and TRBJ1-2, with a weak D call TRBD1 (5 bases). The CDR3 runs to 13 residues. V was cut by 6 bases and J by 4 bases, with 12 bases left in between. The CDR3 region has the DNA TGTGCCAGCAGCCCCGACAGTACCTATGGCTACACCTTC. Translation: CASSPDSTYGYTF.

The V and J genes are TRBV18 and TRBJ1-2; D uncertain. The CDR3 extends over 17 amino acids. V gave up 3 bases and J gave up 1 base, with 18 bases separating them. Germline assignment: CDR1 KGHSH and CDR2 LQKENI. CDR3 bases: TGTGCCAGCTCACCCCGGGAGCCCCCGCCGGATAACTATGGCTACACCTTC. Translating gives CASSPREPPPDNYGYTF. The full variable domain, in which reference TRBV18 and TRBJ1-2 provide the parts outside the CDR3, is NAGVMQNPRHLVRRRGQEARLRCSPMKGHSHVYWYRQLPEEGLKFMVYLQKENIIDESGMPKERFSAEFPKEGPSILRIQQVVRGDSAAYFCASSPREPPPDNYGYTFGSGTRLTVV.

This clonotype showed up just a few times. CDR3 loop: CASSFQEPYNEQFF. CDR3 DNA: TGCGCCAGCAGCTTTCAGGAGCCCTACAATGAGCAGTTCTTC. V is TRBV5-1 and J is TRBJ2-1; D gene uncertain. Germline V lookup: CDR1 SGHRS, CDR2 YFSETQ. The CDR3 loop spans 14 amino acids. Trimming left V 2 bases short and J 2 bases short, with 8 bases between.

This clonotype has a handful of counts. The chain has TRBV19 and TRBJ1-1, with D unresolved. The CDR3 consists of 14 residues. V lost 4 bases and J 0 bases, leaving 9 bases between the germline ends. Per the germline V gene, CDR1 is LNHDA and CDR2 is SQIVND (reference sequence). CDR3 sequence reads: CASSRATMNTEAFF. Written as DNA, the CDR3 is TGTGCCAGTAGTAGAGCCACTATGAACACTGAAGCTTTCTTT.

This clonotype was found many times. The chain combines TRBV7-9 with TRBJ2-3, with 9 bases aligning to TRBD2. Germline V gene lookup returns CDR1 SEHNR and CDR2 FQNEAQ (reference sequence). The CDR3 runs to 17 residues. Germline trimming cut 5 bases from V and 6 bases from J; bases unmatched to any gene: 15. In DNA form, the CDR3 reads TGTGCCAGCAGCCCTATGATAGCGGGAGATGGGGCGGATACGCAGTATTTT. It encodes CASSPMIAGDGADTQYF.

The V gene is TRBV2, the J gene TRBJ2-2, with 12 bases that match TRBD2. Germline loops: CDR1 SNHLY, CDR2 FYNNEI. After removal of 6 bases from V and 5 bases from J, the junction contained 10 bases not matched to a gene. The CDR3 spans 17 residues. In nucleotides, the CDR3 is TGTGCCAGCAGCAAGAGCGGACTAGCGGGAAGGACCGGGGAGCTGTTTTTT. Its protein product is CASSKSGLAGRTGELFF.

With respect to this clonotype: This may arise from a read error, as a much more abundant clone is one base away. The V gene is TRBV12-3 or TRBV12-4, the J gene TRBJ2-2; 9 bases agree with TRBD1. Losses at the gene ends were 6 bases for V and 7 bases for J; bases not matched to a gene: 0. The CDR3 length is 12 residues. CDR3 in DNA: TGTGCCAGCAGGACAGGGGGCGGGGAGCTGTTTTTT. Amino acids: CASRTGGGELFF.

As concerns this clonotype: The CDR3 ends on some other residue instead of the conserved phenylalanine or tryptophan, so this is likely a read error. The J gene is TRBJ2-2, the V gene TRBV6-1, with D possibly TRBD2 on 6 matching bases. V lost 2 bases and J lost 5, with 9 bases in between. Germline CDR1 is MNHNS and CDR2 is SASEGT. The CDR3 runs 14 residues. The CDR3 sequence: CASSEWGRTGELFS. The DNA for the CDR3 is TGTGCCAGCAGTGAATGGGGGAGGACCGGGGAGCTGTTTTCT.

Concerning this clonotype: Given a much more abundant clone one base away, this may be a read error. The CDR3: CASNSKWADTQYF. The CDR3, as DNA: TGTGCCAGCAACTCTAAATGGGCGGATACGCAGTATTTT. The chain recombines TRBV7-2 with TRBJ2-3; D gene unclear. This CDR3 contains 13 residues. Germline V gene sequence: CDR1 SGHTA, CDR2 FQGNSA. Trimming removed 7 bases at V and 6 bases at J, with 14 bases between. Looking up the rest from reference TRBV7-2 and TRBJ2-3 gives the full variable domain: GAGVSQSPSNKVTEKGKDVELRCDPISGHTALYWYRQSLGQGLEFLIYFQGNSAPDKSGLPSDRFSAERTGGSVSTLTIQRTQQEDSAVYLCASNSKWADTQYFGPGTRLTVL.

CDR3 sequence reads: CAWSVAGWGRLAKNIQYF. The CDR3 bases are TGTGCCTGGAGTGTAGCGGGGTGGGGGAGACTAGCCAAAAACATTCAGTACTTC. V usage is TRBV30 and J usage is TRBJ2-4, with 7 positions matching TRBD2. Germline CDR1 is GTSNPN and CDR2 is SVGIG (reference sequence). With 0 bases clipped from V and 0 bases from J, the junction kept 11 bases outside the gene matches. The CDR3 extends over 18 amino acids.

In this sample, this clonotype turned up a few times. J is TRBJ1-5 and V is TRBV29-1; D possibly corresponds to TRBD1 (5 bases). Per the germline V gene, CDR1 is SQVTM and CDR2 is ANQGSEA. With 6 bases removed from V and 1 base from J, the gap between germline ends came to 10 bases. This CDR3 has 13 amino acids. The CDR3 bases are TGCAGCGTCGCCTGGGGGAGCAATCAGCCCCAGCATTTT. Translated, it gives CSVAWGSNQPQHF.

This clonotype was detected ten times or more. The rearrangement joins TRBV5-1 to TRBJ2-1; TRBD2 might be the D (6 bases). The CDR3 totals 15 residues. Deletions cut 4 bases from V and 4 bases from J, with 15 bases between. CDR1 is SGHRS and CDR2 is YFSETQ in the germline V gene. CDR3 DNA sequence: TGCGCCAGCAGCACCGGTGGGGGAGGATACAATGAGCAGTTCTTC. The encoded protein is CASSTGGGGYNEQFF.

This clonotype has a count of ten or more. The genes are TRBV2 and TRBJ2-7; no clear D gene. The germline V and J ends were trimmed by 6 bases and 0 bases, with 15 bases remaining between them. The V gene's germline CDR1 is SNHLY and CDR2 FYNNEI. The CDR3 extends over 15 amino acids. The CDR3 loop reads CASRAFALDSYEQYF. DNA for the CDR3: TGTGCCAGCAGAGCTTTTGCCCTTGACTCCTACGAGCAGTACTTC.

This clonotype has a handful of counts. This sequence joins TRBV5-1 and TRBJ2-2; 11 nucleotides match TRBD2. The junction had 8 bases not matched to a gene; V was cut back by 4 bases and J by 6 bases. This CDR3 contains 16 residues. The germline V gene encodes CDR1 SGHRS and CDR2 YFSETQ. The CDR3 loop reads CASSPQWTSGSGELFF. CDR3 coding DNA: TGCGCCAGCAGCCCCCAGTGGACTAGCGGGTCCGGGGAGCTGTTTTTT.

This clonotype was seen at least ten times. V gene TRBV3-1 combines with J gene TRBJ1-6; D may be TRBD1 (5 bases). With 1 base removed from V and 7 bases from J, the gap between germline ends came to 20 bases. The germline CDR1 and CDR2 sequences are LGHDT and YNNKEL (reference sequence). This CDR3 comprises 18 residues. The CDR3 region has the DNA TGTGCCAGCAGCCAAGGCGGGACCCATGGTAGAACAAATTCACCCCTCCACTTT. Protein: CASSQGGTHGRTNSPLHF. Variable domain in full (rest from reference TRBV3-1 and TRBJ1-6): DTAVSQTPKYLVTQMGNDKSIKCEQNLGHDTMYWYKQDSKKFLKIMFSYNNKELIINETVPNRFSPKSPDKAHLNLHINSLELGDSAVYFCASSQGGTHGRTNSPLHFGNGTRLTVT.